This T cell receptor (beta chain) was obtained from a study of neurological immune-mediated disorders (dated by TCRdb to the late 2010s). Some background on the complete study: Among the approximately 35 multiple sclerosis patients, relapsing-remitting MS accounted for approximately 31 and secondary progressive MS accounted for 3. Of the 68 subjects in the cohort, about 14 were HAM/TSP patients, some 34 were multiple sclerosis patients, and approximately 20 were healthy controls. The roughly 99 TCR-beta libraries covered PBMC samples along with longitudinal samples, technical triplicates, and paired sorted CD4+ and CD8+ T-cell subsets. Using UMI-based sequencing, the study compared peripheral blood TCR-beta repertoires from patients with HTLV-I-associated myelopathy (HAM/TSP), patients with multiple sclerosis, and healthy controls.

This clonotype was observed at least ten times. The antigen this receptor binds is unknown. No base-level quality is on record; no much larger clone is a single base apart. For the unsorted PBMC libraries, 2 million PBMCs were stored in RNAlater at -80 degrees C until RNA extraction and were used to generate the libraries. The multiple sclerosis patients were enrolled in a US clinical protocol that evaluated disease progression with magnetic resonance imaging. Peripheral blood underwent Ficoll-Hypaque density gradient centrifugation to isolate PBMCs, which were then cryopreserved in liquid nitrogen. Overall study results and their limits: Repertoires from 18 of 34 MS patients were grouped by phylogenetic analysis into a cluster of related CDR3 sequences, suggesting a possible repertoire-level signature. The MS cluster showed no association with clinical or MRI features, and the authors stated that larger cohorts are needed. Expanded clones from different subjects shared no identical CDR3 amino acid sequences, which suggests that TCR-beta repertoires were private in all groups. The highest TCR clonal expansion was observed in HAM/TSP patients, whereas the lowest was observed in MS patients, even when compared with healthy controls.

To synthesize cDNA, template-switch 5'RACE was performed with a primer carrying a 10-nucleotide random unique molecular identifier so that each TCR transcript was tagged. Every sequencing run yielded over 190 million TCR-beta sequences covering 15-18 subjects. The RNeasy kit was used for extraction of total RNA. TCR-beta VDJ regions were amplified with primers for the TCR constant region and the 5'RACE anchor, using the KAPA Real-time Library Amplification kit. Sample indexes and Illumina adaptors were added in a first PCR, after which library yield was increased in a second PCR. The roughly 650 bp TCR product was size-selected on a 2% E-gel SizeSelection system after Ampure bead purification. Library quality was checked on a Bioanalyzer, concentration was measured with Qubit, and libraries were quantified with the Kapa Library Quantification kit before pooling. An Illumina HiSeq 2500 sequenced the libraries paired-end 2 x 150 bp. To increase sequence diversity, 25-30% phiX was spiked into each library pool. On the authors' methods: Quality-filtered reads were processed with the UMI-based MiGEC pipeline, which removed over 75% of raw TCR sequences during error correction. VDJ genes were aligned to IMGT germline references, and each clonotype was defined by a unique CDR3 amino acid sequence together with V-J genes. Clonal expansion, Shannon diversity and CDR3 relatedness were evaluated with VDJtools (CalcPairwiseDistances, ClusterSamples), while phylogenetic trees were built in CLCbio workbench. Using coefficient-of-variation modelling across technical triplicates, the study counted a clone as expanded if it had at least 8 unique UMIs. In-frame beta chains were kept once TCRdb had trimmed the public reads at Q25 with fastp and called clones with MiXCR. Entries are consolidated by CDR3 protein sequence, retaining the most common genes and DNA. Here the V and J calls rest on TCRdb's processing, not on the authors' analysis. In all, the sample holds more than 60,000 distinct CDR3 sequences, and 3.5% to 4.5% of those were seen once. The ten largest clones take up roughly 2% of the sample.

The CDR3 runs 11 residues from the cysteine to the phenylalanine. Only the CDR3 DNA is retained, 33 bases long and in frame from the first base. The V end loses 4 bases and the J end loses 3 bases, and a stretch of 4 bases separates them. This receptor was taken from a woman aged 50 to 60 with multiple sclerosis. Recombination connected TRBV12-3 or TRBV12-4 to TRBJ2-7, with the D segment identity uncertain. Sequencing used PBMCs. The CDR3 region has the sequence CASSSYYEQYF. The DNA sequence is TGTGCCAGCAGTTCATACTACGAGCAGTACTTC.